A selection of T cell receptor beta chains follows, all from one sample in a study of T cell responses to AZD1222 COVID-19 vaccine. Using immunoSEQ multiplex PCR, the repertoire was profiled, and TCRdb retains in-frame clones only, with some absent. The data show 150,000 to 200,000 clones, 80% to 95% seen once. Source: peripheral blood, taken 28 days after the second AZD1222 dose. The receptors stem from an adult who received the AZD1222 COVID-19 vaccine. Both conserved end residues are part of each CDR3. D genes are given only for firm matches. Rows may omit the clone size; those that give it use once, few, many or a size class.

V gene: TRBV28
D gene: .
clone size: .
J gene: TRBJ1-1
CDR3 protein: CASSLRGLGEAFF
CDR3 DNA: TGTGCCAGCAGTCTAAGAGGTTTAGGTGAAGCTTTCTTT

V gene: TRBV7-2
D gene: .
clone size: .
J gene: TRBJ1-2
CDR3 protein: CASSQGWGGGYTF
CDR3 DNA: TGTGCCAGCAGCCAGGGTTGGGGCGGGGGCTACACCTTC

V gene: TRBV5-1
D gene: TRBD1
clone size: once
J gene: TRBJ1-5
CDR3 protein: CASSFGTGVNQPQHF
CDR3 DNA: TGCGCCAGCAGCTTTGGGACAGGGGTCAATCAGCCCCAGCATTTT

V gene: TRBV7-6
D gene: .
clone size: .
J gene: TRBJ1-5
CDR3 protein: CASSLGTASNQPQHF
CDR3 DNA: TGTGCCAGCAGCTTAGGAACAGCTAGCAATCAGCCCCAGCATTTT

V gene: TRBV21-1
D gene: .
clone size: .
J gene: TRBJ2-3
CDR3 protein: CAIGEDTQYF
CDR3 DNA: TGTGCCATTGGGGAGGATACGCAGTATTTT

V gene: TRBV4-1
D gene: .
clone size: .
J gene: TRBJ2-1
CDR3 protein: CASSQGDSNNEQFF
CDR3 DNA: TGCGCCAGCAGCCAGGGAGACAGCAACAATGAGCAGTTCTTC

V gene: TRBV7-2
D gene: .
clone size: .
J gene: TRBJ1-3
CDR3 protein: CASSPRGVHSGNTIYF
CDR3 DNA: TGTGCCAGCAGCCCCCGGGGGGTCCACTCTGGAAACACCATATATTTT

V gene: TRBV27
D gene: TRBD1
clone size: .
J gene: TRBJ2-7
CDR3 protein: CASSLGTGRHYEQYF
CDR3 DNA: TGTGCCAGCAGTTTGGGGACAGGTCGGCACTACGAGCAGTACTTC

V gene: TRBV21-1
D gene: .
clone size: .
J gene: TRBJ2-5
CDR3 protein: CASSKSPQRGGQETQYF
CDR3 DNA: TGTGCCAGCAGCAAATCTCCCCAGCGGGGGGGCCAAGAGACCCAGTACTTC

V gene: TRBV12-3/TRBV12-4
D gene: .
clone size: .
J gene: TRBJ1-2
CDR3 protein: CASSWGDYGYTF
CDR3 DNA: TGTGCCAGCAGTTGGGGGGACTATGGCTACACCTTC

V gene: TRBV13
D gene: TRBD1
clone size: .
J gene: TRBJ1-1
CDR3 protein: CASSLAGTGGQNTEAFF
CDR3 DNA: TGTGCCAGCAGCTTAGCCGGGACAGGGGGTCAGAACACTGAAGCTTTCTTT

V gene: TRBV5-1
D gene: .
clone size: .
J gene: TRBJ1-2
CDR3 protein: CASRQEAQGWGYTF
CDR3 DNA: TGCGCCAGCAGGCAGGAGGCGCAAGGGTGGGGCTACACCTTC

V gene: TRBV19
D gene: .
clone size: .
J gene: TRBJ1-6
CDR3 protein: CASSIGQEYSPLHF
CDR3 DNA: TGTGCCAGTAGTATAGGACAGGAATATTCACCCCTCCACTTT

V gene: TRBV5-1
D gene: TRBD1
clone size: .
J gene: TRBJ1-1
CDR3 protein: CASSEQGMNTEAFF
CDR3 DNA: TGCGCCAGCAGCGAACAGGGGATGAACACTGAAGCTTTCTTT

V gene: TRBV6-1
D gene: .
clone size: .
J gene: TRBJ1-5
CDR3 protein: CASSEGRAPPNQPQHF
CDR3 DNA: TGTGCCAGCAGTGAAGGGAGGGCCCCACCCAATCAGCCCCAGCATTTT

V gene: TRBV7-3
D gene: .
clone size: .
J gene: TRBJ2-3
CDR3 protein: CASSPRAGGAADTQYF
CDR3 DNA: TGTGCCAGCAGCCCGCGGGCTGGGGGGGCCGCAGATACGCAGTATTTT

V gene: TRBV29-1
D gene: TRBD2
clone size: .
J gene: TRBJ2-5
CDR3 protein: CSADRASGGQETQYF
CDR3 DNA: TGCAGCGCCGATAGGGCTAGCGGGGGACAAGAGACCCAGTACTTC

V gene: TRBV10-3
D gene: .
clone size: .
J gene: TRBJ1-1
CDR3 protein: CATSPHGGRSGTEAFF
CDR3 DNA: TGTGCCACATCTCCTCACGGGGGGCGGAGCGGCACTGAAGCTTTCTTT

V gene: TRBV6-1
D gene: TRBD1
clone size: .
J gene: TRBJ1-1
CDR3 protein: CASSENRPGQGFEAFF
CDR3 DNA: TGTGCCAGCAGTGAAAACCGCCCCGGACAGGGATTTGAAGCTTTCTTT

V gene: TRBV15
D gene: .
clone size: .
J gene: TRBJ1-2
CDR3 protein: CATSSPESYGYTF
CDR3 DNA: TGTGCCACCAGCAGCCCGGAGAGCTATGGCTACACCTTC

V gene: TRBV7-9
D gene: .
clone size: .
J gene: TRBJ1-6
CDR3 protein: CASSTFRDLPLHF
CDR3 DNA: TGTGCCAGCAGCACGTTCCGGGACCTGCCCCTCCACTTT

V gene: TRBV7-9
D gene: TRBD1
clone size: .
J gene: TRBJ1-2
CDR3 protein: CASSPAGQGGYTF
CDR3 DNA: TGTGCCAGCAGCCCCGCTGGACAGGGGGGCTACACCTTC

V gene: TRBV7-6
D gene: TRBD1
clone size: .
J gene: TRBJ2-3
CDR3 protein: CASSLVAQGADTQYF
CDR3 DNA: TGTGCCAGCAGCTTAGTGGCCCAGGGGGCAGATACGCAGTATTTT

V gene: TRBV19
D gene: .
clone size: .
J gene: TRBJ1-5
CDR3 protein: CASSDRGLNQPQHF
CDR3 DNA: TGTGCCAGTAGTGATCGGGGCTTAAATCAGCCCCAGCATTTT

V gene: TRBV10-3
D gene: TRBD1
clone size: .
J gene: TRBJ1-3
CDR3 protein: CASRVAGGEGNTIYF
CDR3 DNA: TGTGCCTCAAGGGTTGCAGGGGGCGAAGGAAACACCATATATTTT

V gene: TRBV4-3
D gene: TRBD2
clone size: .
J gene: TRBJ2-1
CDR3 protein: CASSQGLAGGFYNEQFF
CDR3 DNA: TGCGCCAGCAGCCAGGGACTAGCGGGGGGTTTCTACAATGAGCAGTTCTTC

V gene: TRBV3-1/TRBV3-2
D gene: .
clone size: .
J gene: TRBJ1-2
CDR3 protein: CASSQGDNYGYTF
CDR3 DNA: TGTGCCAGCAGCCAAGGGGACAACTATGGCTACACCTTC

V gene: TRBV2
D gene: TRBD1
clone size: .
J gene: TRBJ2-5
CDR3 protein: CASRTGEGAQETQYF
CDR3 DNA: TGTGCCAGTAGGACAGGGGAGGGGGCCCAAGAGACCCAGTACTTC

V gene: TRBV7-2
D gene: .
clone size: .
J gene: TRBJ1-5
CDR3 protein: CASSLSQGEYQPQHF
CDR3 DNA: TGTGCCAGCAGCTTATCACAGGGAGAGTATCAGCCCCAGCATTTT

V gene: TRBV18
D gene: .
clone size: .
J gene: TRBJ2-3
CDR3 protein: CASSPARQASTDTQYF
CDR3 DNA: TGTGCCAGCTCACCGGCTCGACAGGCTAGCACAGATACGCAGTATTTT

V gene: TRBV19
D gene: .
clone size: .
J gene: TRBJ1-5
CDR3 protein: CASTGDSNQPQHF
CDR3 DNA: TGTGCCAGTACCGGGGACAGCAATCAGCCCCAGCATTTT

V gene: TRBV30
D gene: .
clone size: .
J gene: TRBJ1-5
CDR3 protein: CAWSQGFGNQPQHF
CDR3 DNA: TGTGCCTGGAGTCAGGGGTTCGGCAATCAGCCCCAGCATTTT

V gene: TRBV2
D gene: TRBD1
clone size: once
J gene: TRBJ1-2
CDR3 protein: CASSEARQGSYTF
CDR3 DNA: TGTGCCAGCAGTGAAGCCCGACAGGGGAGCTACACCTTC

V gene: TRBV19
D gene: TRBD1
clone size: .
J gene: TRBJ2-2
CDR3 protein: CASSILDRALNTGELFF
CDR3 DNA: TGTGCCAGTAGTATCCTGGACAGGGCCCTAAACACCGGGGAGCTGTTTTTT

V gene: TRBV29-1
D gene: .
clone size: .
J gene: TRBJ2-7
CDR3 protein: CSVRGAGDEYF
CDR3 DNA: TGCAGCGTCCGGGGGGCAGGGGATGAGTACTTC

V gene: TRBV3-1/TRBV3-2
D gene: .
clone size: .
J gene: TRBJ2-4
CDR3 protein: CASSQGLIAKNIQYF
CDR3 DNA: TGTGCCAGCAGCCAGGGTCTTATAGCCAAAAACATTCAGTACTTC

V gene: TRBV24-1
D gene: .
clone size: .
J gene: TRBJ1-2
CDR3 protein: CATSEAGRNYGYTF
CDR3 DNA: TGTGCCACCAGTGAGGCAGGCCGTAACTATGGCTACACCTTC

V gene: TRBV15
D gene: .
clone size: .
J gene: TRBJ2-7
CDR3 protein: CATSRVASTGSYEQYF
CDR3 DNA: TGTGCCACCAGCCGGGTAGCCTCGACCGGGTCATACGAGCAGTACTTC

V gene: TRBV23-1
D gene: .
clone size: .
J gene: TRBJ1-2
CDR3 protein: CASSSVYTF
CDR3 DNA: TGCGCCAGCAGCTCCGTCTACACCTTC

V gene: TRBV7-8
D gene: .
clone size: once
J gene: TRBJ2-3
CDR3 protein: CASSPQIMRGGSGTDTQYF
CDR3 DNA: TGTGCCAGCAGCCCTCAGATTATGAGGGGGGGAAGTGGCACAGATACGCAGTATTTT

V gene: TRBV3-1/TRBV3-2
D gene: .
clone size: .
J gene: TRBJ1-3
CDR3 protein: CASLRGASLYSGNTIYF
CDR3 DNA: TGTGCCAGCTTGAGGGGAGCTTCCCTCTACTCTGGAAACACCATATATTTT

V gene: TRBV5-6
D gene: .
clone size: .
J gene: TRBJ2-1
CDR3 protein: CASRSGVKQFF
CDR3 DNA: TGTGCCAGCAGGTCCGGGGTAAAACAGTTCTTC

V gene: TRBV12-3/TRBV12-4
D gene: .
clone size: few
J gene: TRBJ1-5
CDR3 protein: CASSLGGQPQHF
CDR3 DNA: TGTGCCAGCAGTTTAGGTGGCCAGCCCCAGCATTTT

V gene: TRBV2
D gene: TRBD1
clone size: .
J gene: TRBJ2-3
CDR3 protein: CATRTGTGGTDTQYF
CDR3 DNA: TGTGCCACCAGAACCGGGACAGGGGGTACAGATACGCAGTATTTT

V gene: TRBV5-4
D gene: TRBD1
clone size: .
J gene: TRBJ2-3
CDR3 protein: CASSRPGQGWTDTQYF
CDR3 DNA: TGTGCCAGCAGCCGACCGGGACAGGGGTGGACAGATACGCAGTATTTT

V gene: TRBV12-3/TRBV12-4
D gene: TRBD1
clone size: .
J gene: TRBJ1-1
CDR3 protein: CASRLQGYTEAFF
CDR3 DNA: TGTGCCAGCAGATTACAGGGGTACACTGAAGCTTTCTTT

V gene: TRBV7-2
D gene: TRBD1
clone size: .
J gene: TRBJ1-6
CDR3 protein: CASSLAPGQGSSPLHF
CDR3 DNA: TGTGCCAGCAGCTTAGCTCCGGGACAGGGGAGTTCACCCCTCCACTTT

V gene: TRBV19
D gene: .
clone size: .
J gene: TRBJ1-5
CDR3 protein: CASSALANSNQPQHF
CDR3 DNA: TGTGCCAGTAGTGCGTTAGCTAATAGCAATCAGCCCCAGCATTTT

V gene: TRBV25-1
D gene: .
clone size: .
J gene: TRBJ1-1
CDR3 protein: CASSRSQQAFF
CDR3 DNA: TGTGCCAGCAGCCGGTCCCAGCAAGCTTTCTTT

V gene: TRBV6-1
D gene: .
clone size: .
J gene: TRBJ1-6
CDR3 protein: CASSEGRQSTPYNSPLHF
CDR3 DNA: TGTGCCAGCAGTGAAGGAAGACAGAGTACACCCTATAATTCACCCCTCCACTTT

V gene: TRBV27
D gene: .
clone size: .
J gene: TRBJ2-1
CDR3 protein: CASSLTRGAYNEQFF
CDR3 DNA: TGTGCCAGCAGTTTGACCCGGGGCGCCTACAATGAGCAGTTCTTC